Only one count was recorded for the clone carrying this T cell receptor beta chain. Its target is not known. The table came from immunoSEQ multiplex PCR; TCRdb's copy has only in-frame clones and leaves some out. This repertoire shows around 130,000 clones, roughly 90% found once; its top ten account for approximately 1.4%. Germline assignment: CDR1 KGHSH and CDR2 LQKENI. With V trimmed by 0 bases and J by 4 bases, 2 bases remained unmatched. This CDR3 spans 15 amino acids. This entry is derived from a study of T cell responses to AZD1222 COVID-19 vaccine. Whole-study findings and limits: Donors were mostly white British, more females; clonal diversity possibly underestimated.

The TCR comes from an adult in good health. The sample was peripheral blood, taken on day 0 of AZD1222 vaccination. The chain is built from TRBV18 and TRBJ1-4; 7 positions agree with TRBD1. The CDR3 loop reads CASSPPGQNNEKLFF. Here the CDR3 DNA reads TGTGCCAGCTCACCACCGGGACAGAATAATGAAAAACTGTTTTTT.